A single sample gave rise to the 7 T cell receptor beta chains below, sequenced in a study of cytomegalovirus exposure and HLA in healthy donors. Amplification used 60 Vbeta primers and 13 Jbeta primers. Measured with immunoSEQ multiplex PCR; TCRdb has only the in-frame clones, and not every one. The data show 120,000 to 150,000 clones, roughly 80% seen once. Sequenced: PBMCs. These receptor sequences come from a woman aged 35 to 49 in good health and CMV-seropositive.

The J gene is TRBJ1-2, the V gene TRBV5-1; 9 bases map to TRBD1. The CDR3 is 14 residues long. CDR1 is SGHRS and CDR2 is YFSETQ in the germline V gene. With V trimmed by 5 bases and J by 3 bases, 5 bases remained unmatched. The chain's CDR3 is CASRQDRGDYGYTF. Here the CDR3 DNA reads TGCGCCAGCAGGCAGGACAGGGGTGACTATGGCTACACCTTC.

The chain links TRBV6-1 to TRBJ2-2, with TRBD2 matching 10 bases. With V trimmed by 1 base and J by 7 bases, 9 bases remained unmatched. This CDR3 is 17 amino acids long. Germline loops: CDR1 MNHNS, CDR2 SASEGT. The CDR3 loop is CASSEGSSGSSGGELFF. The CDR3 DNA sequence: TGTGCCAGCAGTGAAGGGTCTAGCGGGAGTAGTGGCGGGGAGCTGTTTTTT.

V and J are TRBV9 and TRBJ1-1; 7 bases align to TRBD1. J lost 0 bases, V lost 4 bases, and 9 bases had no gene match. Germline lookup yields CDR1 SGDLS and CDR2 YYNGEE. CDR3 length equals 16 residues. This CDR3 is CASSPNQGGLNTEAFF. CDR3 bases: TGTGCCAGCAGCCCTAACCAGGGGGGACTGAACACTGAAGCTTTCTTT.

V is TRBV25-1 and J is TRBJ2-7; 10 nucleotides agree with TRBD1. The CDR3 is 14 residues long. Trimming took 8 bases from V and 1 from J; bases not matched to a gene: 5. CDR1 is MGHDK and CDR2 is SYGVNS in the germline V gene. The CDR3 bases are TGTGCCAGCCGGGACAGGGGACCATCCTACGAGCAGTACTTC. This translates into CASRDRGPSYEQYF.

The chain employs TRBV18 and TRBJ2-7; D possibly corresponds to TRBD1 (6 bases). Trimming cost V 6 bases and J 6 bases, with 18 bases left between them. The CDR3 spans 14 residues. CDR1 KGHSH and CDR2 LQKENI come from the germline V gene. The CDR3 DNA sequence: TGTGCCAGCTCGCCTTTCACACAACAGGGCGAGCAGTACTTC. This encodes CASSPFTQQGEQYF.

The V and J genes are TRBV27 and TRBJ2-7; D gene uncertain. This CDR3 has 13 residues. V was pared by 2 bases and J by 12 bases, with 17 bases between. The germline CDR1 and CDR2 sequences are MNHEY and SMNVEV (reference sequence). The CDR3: CASSLGDDSKRYF. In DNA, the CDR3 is TGTGCCAGCAGTTTAGGAGATGATAGTAAACGGTACTTC.

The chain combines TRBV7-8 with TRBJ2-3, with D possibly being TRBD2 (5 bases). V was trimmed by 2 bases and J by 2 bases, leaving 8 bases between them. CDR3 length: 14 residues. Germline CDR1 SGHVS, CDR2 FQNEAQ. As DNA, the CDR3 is TGTGCCAGCAGCTTATTTAGCGACACAGATACGCAGTATTTT. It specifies CASSLFSDTDTQYF.